This T cell receptor beta chain was captured in a study of T cell repertoires in cytomegalovirus infection. General study results and limits: HLA-C-restricted TCR beta clonotypes specific for CMV led the ex vivo response.

TCRdb re-called the reads with MiXCR, one entry per CDR3 protein. The sample yields under 850,000 distinct CDR3 sequences, 35% to 45% seen once. Germline-derived CDR1 and CDR2 are SGHTA and FQGTGA. This CDR3 has 15 residues. V gave up 5 bases and J gave up 5 bases; unmatched junction bases: 4. This clonotype has at least ten counts. Its specificity is unknown. This clonotype was sampled from a human donor in good health (CMV status not recorded). Some clones in this sample may be carry-over from other donors' samples. V usage is TRBV7-3 and J usage is TRBJ2-1; 12 bases map to TRBD2. Sequencing was performed on PBMCs. CDR3 in amino acids: CASSRTSGGNNEQFF. The CDR3 DNA reads TGTGCCAGCAGCAGAACTAGCGGGGGGAACAATGAGCAGTTCTTC.